The sequence of this T cell receptor beta chain was determined in a study of PD-1 blockade in classical Hodgkin lymphoma. At the level of the study: The study gave patients nivolumab 3 mg/kg intravenously every 2 weeks.

The time point is: cycle 4 day 1 (C4D1), after more than five weeks of nivolumab. All trial patients relapsed after autologous stem cell transplantation. In regard to this clone: The target antigen is unknown.

TCRdb's table, derived via immunoSEQ multiplex PCR, lists solely in-frame clones and lacks some. The table shows about 41,000 clones, with around 69% occurring only once. Findings and caveats of the study: Newly diagnosed and completely responding patients shared comparable baseline diversity.

This CDR3 spans 16 amino acids. J gave up 5 bases and V 9 bases, and 16 bases lay outside the gene matches. Germline CDR1 and CDR2: LNHDA and SQIVND (reference sequence). This TCR derives from a human donor with classical Hodgkin lymphoma. The V call is TRBV19, the J call TRBJ1-3; 7 nucleotides line up with TRBD1. Source: peripheral blood mononuclear cells (PBMCs), taken before the fourth cycle of nivolumab. The CDR3 DNA sequence: TGTGCCAGCTTCCGACAAACCGGGACAGACCGAAACACCATATATTTT. The encoded protein is CASFRQTGTDRNTIYF.